This TCR beta chain was recorded in a study of blood T cell repertoires in COVID-19. Using immunoSEQ multiplex PCR, the repertoire was profiled, and TCRdb retains in-frame clones only, with some absent. The table lists 400,000 or so clones, about 87% of them singletons. This CDR3 has 15 residues. The V gene end was trimmed by 4 bases and the J gene end by 4 bases; junction bases not matched to a gene: 6. From germline, CDR1 is KGHSH and CDR2 LQKENI. The J gene is TRBJ2-3, the V gene TRBV18, with TRBD1 identical over 9 bases. The TCR was taken from a young man with COVID-19, enrolled during active disease. Sequenced: peripheral blood. CDR3 region: CASSLQGAHADTQYF. For the CDR3, the DNA is TGTGCCAGCTCACTACAGGGGGCGCACGCAGATACGCAGTATTTT.